This T cell receptor (beta chain) is drawn from a study of blood T cells in healthy people across ages. Notes on the study in general: Per million T cells, TCR beta diversity dropped roughly linearly as age increased. More naive CD4+ cells and higher diversity marked long-lived donors relative to aged donors.

The CDR3 length is 16 residues. Unmatched junction bases numbered 14, after V lost 2 bases and J lost 6 bases. Germline CDR1 reads SGHKS; CDR2 reads YYEKEE (reference sequence). Concerning this clonotype: The antigen remains undetermined.

Next came a second PCR, run for about 6 to 12 cycles, which used a sample-barcoded 5' primer along with a J-beta primer mix. Each CDR3 protein is one row after TCRdb ran MiXCR on the 5' RACE reads. The sample consists of some 560,000 distinct CDR3 sequences, about 27% of them appearing once. These data are also associated with another study on T cells of mothers and their children.

Sequencing was carried out using blood. The chain uses TRBV5-5 and TRBJ2-7; 7 bases align to TRBD1. This receptor was obtained from a boy under 10 years old in good health. CDR3 DNA: TGTGCCAGCAGCTTTCGTGGAGACAGGGAAAGTGGCGAGCAGTACTTC. It specifies CASSFRGDRESGEQYF.